One sample yielded the 32 T cell receptor beta chains listed below, sequenced in a study of post-analysis software for immune sequencing data. These receptors' antigens are unknown. Included in the TCR beta cDNA libraries were unique molecular identifiers. TCRdb reanalysed the PCR reads using MiXCR and keeps one entry per CDR3 protein. The table lists hundreds of thousands of distinct CDR3 sequences, 39% of them singletons, with under 9% in the top ten. Study observations and caveats: A few TRBV segments occurring more often in patients than controls included TRBV5-6, TRBV5-1 and TRBV20-1.

Source material: blood. The receptor source for this set is a girl aged 2 to 9 with multiple sclerosis.

This chain links TRBV6-2 or TRBV6-3 with TRBJ2-5, with D perhaps matching TRBD1 or TRBD2 (5 bases each). Trimming left V 7 bases short and J 4 bases short, with 22 bases between. Per the germline V gene, CDR1 is MNHEY and CDR2 is SVGEGT. The CDR3 spans 16 residues. CDR3 in amino acids: CASTKQRGRSRETQYF. CDR3 nucleotides: TGTGCCAGCACCAAACAACGGGGCAGGAGCCGAGAGACCCAGTACTTC.

CDR3 region: CASRPPPGSKETQYF. The CDR3 bases are TGTGCCAGCAGACCCCCCCCGGGATCGAAAGAGACCCAGTACTTC. The chain links TRBV6-6 to TRBJ2-5; perhaps TRBD2 as D (5 bases). Germline values: CDR1 MNHNY, CDR2 SVGAGI (reference sequence). With 6 bases removed from V and 3 bases from J, the gap between germline ends came to 17 bases. CDR3 length: 15 amino acids.

The chain combines TRBV12-3 or TRBV12-4 with TRBJ2-7; D uncertain. The length of the CDR3 is 13 residues. Between the trimmed V and J ends, which lost 7 bases and 4 bases, there was a span of 14 bases. Written as DNA, the CDR3 is TGTGCCAGCACCTTAGGGTCTTTTTACGAGCAGTACTTC. It codes for CASTLGSFYEQYF.

This clonotype appeared a single time. The chain employs TRBV25-1 and TRBJ2-5; the D gene is possibly TRBD1 (5 bases). Trimming removed 6 bases from V and 2 bases from J, with 22 bases in between. The CDR3 contains 17 residues. CDR1 is MGHDK, CDR2 SYGVNS, per germline. The CDR3 DNA reads TGTGCCAGCAGCGAAAACCGCGGCCAGGGTGGTCAAGAGACCCAGTACTTC. This encodes CASSENRGQGGQETQYF.

The rearrangement joins TRBV11-2 to TRBJ2-5, with a tentative D call TRBD2 (5 bases). This CDR3 contains 13 residues. Trimming left V 7 bases short and J 4 bases short, with 13 bases between. The germline gives CDR1 SGHAT, CDR2 FQNNGV. Here the CDR3 reads CASTPVEGETQYF. The CDR3 nucleotides read TGTGCCAGCACCCCTGTTGAGGGAGAGACCCAGTACTTC.

The chain joins TRBV29-1 to TRBJ2-7, with D uncertain. Germline V gives CDR1 SQVTM, CDR2 ANQGSEA. This CDR3 comprises 12 residues. The chain's CDR3 is CSAGATTSEQYF. In nucleotides, the CDR3 is TGCAGTGCCGGAGCCACTACATCCGAGCAGTACTTC.

The sample holds a few counts of this clonotype. The CDR3, as DNA: TGTGCCAGCAGCTCCAATGACAGGTCTGGGGGCTACACCTTC. Protein: CASSSNDRSGGYTF. The V gene is TRBV7-6, the J gene TRBJ1-2; tentative D call: TRBD1 (6 bases). Germline V gene lookup returns CDR1 SGHVS and CDR2 FNYEAQ. This CDR3 has 14 residues. The V and J ends lost 4 bases and 8 bases respectively, with 17 bases between them. Full variable domain (missing parts from reference TRBV7-6 and TRBJ1-2): GAGVSQSPRYKVTKRGQDVALRCDPISGHVSLYWYRQALGQGPEFLTYFNYEAQQDKSGLPNDRFSAERPEGSISTLTIQRTEQRDSAMYRCASSSNDRSGGYTFGSGTRLTVV.

This chain's CDR3 is CASSQEAGARGNQPQHF. CDR3 bases: TGCGCCAGCAGCCAAGAGGCAGGGGCACGTGGCAATCAGCCCCAGCATTTT. The rearrangement uses TRBV4-3 and TRBJ1-5; tentative D call: TRBD1 (6 bases). CDR3 length: 17 residues. Germline values: CDR1 LGHNA, CDR2 YSLEER. Trimming took 0 bases from V and 2 from J, leaving 14 bases between them.

With respect to this clonotype: The CDR3 end shows no conserved phenylalanine or tryptophan, and so a read error is likely. V is TRBV28 and J is TRBJ2-4, with a possible D match to TRBD2 (5 bases). V lost 5 bases and J 3 bases, leaving 14 bases between the germline ends. Germline assignment: CDR1 MDHEN and CDR2 SYDVKM. The CDR3 has 15 amino acids. CDR3 sequence reads: CASSPPSRDKNIQYS. The CDR3 bases are TGTGCCAGCAGTCCCCCTTCACGGGACAAAAACATTCAGTACAGC.

The rearrangement joins TRBV10-1 to TRBJ2-2; TRBD2 matches at 10 bases. V shed 8 bases, J shed 2 bases, and the junction held 11 bases outside the gene matches. The CDR3 contains 17 residues. From germline, CDR1 is WNHNN and CDR2 SYGVQD (reference sequence). DNA for the CDR3: TGCGCCAGCGCTGAGACTAGCGGGTACTTAAACACCGGGGAGCTGTTTTTT. Translation gives CASAETSGYLNTGELFF.

This clonotype was seen a handful of times. J is TRBJ2-7 and V is TRBV6-5, with a tentative D call TRBD1 (7 bases). Trimming removed 4 bases at V and 2 bases at J, with 24 bases between. Germline CDR1 MNHEY, CDR2 SVGAGI. The CDR3 is 18 residues long. The CDR3 bases are TGTGCCAGCAGTTTGCAGGGGGGAGTCGGCCGGGTACCCTACGAGCAGTACTTC. Its translation: CASSLQGGVGRVPYEQYF.

This chain links TRBV5-1 with TRBJ2-7; 9 bases are a match to TRBD1. The ends lost 2 bases at V and 4 bases at J; junction bases unmatched: 13. Germline CDR1 is SGHRS and CDR2 is YFSETQ. The CDR3 has 17 amino acids. The CDR3 nucleotides are TGCGCCAGCAGCTTTCGGATAGGCGGGGACAGGGTGTACGAGCAGTACTTC. Protein product: CASSFRIGGDRVYEQYF.

V and J are TRBV27 and TRBJ2-1; a possible D gene is TRBD1 (5 bases). V was trimmed by 5 bases and J by 8 bases, leaving 7 bases between them. The CDR3 is made up of 11 amino acids. The germline V gene encodes CDR1 MNHEY and CDR2 SMNVEV (reference sequence). CDR3 in amino acids: CASSKGYEQFF. Written as DNA, the CDR3 is TGTGCCAGCAGTAAGGGGTATGAGCAGTTCTTC.

There are a few counts of this clonotype. The J gene is TRBJ1-2, the V gene TRBV10-3, with D perhaps TRBD1 (5 bases). Trimming took off 10 bases at V and 5 bases at J, with 23 bases between the two ends. Germline V gene sequence: CDR1 ENHRY, CDR2 SYGVKD. The CDR3 is made up of 15 amino acids. CDR3 in DNA: TGTGCCACAAAAAGCAGGGACGATTACCCGTATGGCTACACCTTC. Encoded protein: CATKSRDDYPYGYTF.

J is TRBJ2-1 and V is TRBV4-1; 11 positions agree with TRBD2. The CDR3 runs 17 residues. J was trimmed by 4 bases and V by 2 bases; bases with no gene match: 7. Germline CDR1 is MGHRA and CDR2 is YSYEKL. CDR3 bases: TGCGCCAGCAGCCAAAATATAGCGGGAGGGCCTTACAATGAGCAGTTCTTC. Its protein is CASSQNIAGGPYNEQFF.

V gene TRBV20-1 combines with J gene TRBJ1-4, with a possible D match to TRBD1 (6 bases). CDR1 is DFQATT, CDR2 SNEGSKA, per germline (reference sequence). This CDR3 is built from 15 residues. The ends were cut back, 2 bases at V and 3 bases at J, with 13 bases in the middle. The CDR3 coding sequence is TGCAGTGCTAGAAAGGGCGAGGGGGCTAATGAAAAACTGTTTTTT. Its protein is CSARKGEGANEKLFF.

This clonotype was counted between two and nine times. The rearrangement links TRBV27 to TRBJ1-6; 7 bases agree with TRBD1. Germline V gene data show CDR1 as MNHEY and CDR2 as SMNVEV (reference sequence). This CDR3 comprises 13 residues. V gave up 5 bases and J gave up 10 bases; unmatched junction bases: 5. The CDR3 DNA is TGTGCCAGCAGTCTAGGGACAGCCTCACCCCTCCACTTT. It translates to CASSLGTASPLHF.

The rearrangement joins TRBV9 to TRBJ1-1; the match to TRBD1 covers 9 bases. From germline, CDR1 is SGDLS and CDR2 YYNGEE. The CDR3 length is 17 residues. The J segment lost 4 bases and the V segment lost 0 bases, leaving 10 bases of the junction unmatched. CDR3 DNA: TGTGCCAGCAGCGTAGACCTTCAACAGGGGGCATTCACTGAAGCTTTCTTT. This gives the protein CASSVDLQQGAFTEAFF. Supplemented by reference TRBV9 and TRBJ1-1, the full variable domain reads DSGVTQTPKHLITATGQRVTLRCSPRSGDLSVYWYQQSLDQGLQFLIQYYNGEERAKGNILERFSAQQFPDLHSELNLSSLELGDSALYFCASSVDLQQGAFTEAFFGQGTRLTVV.

This clonotype was detected only once. The chain joins TRBV7-2 to TRBJ2-2; 9 nucleotides match TRBD1. J gave up 1 base and V 5 bases, and 2 bases lay outside the gene matches. The length of the CDR3 is 15 residues. The V gene's germline CDR1 is SGHTA and CDR2 FQGNSA. Here the CDR3 DNA reads TGTGCCAGCAGCATGGGACAGGGGAACACCGGGGAGCTGTTTTTT. Residues: CASSMGQGNTGELFF.

The chain joins TRBV4-1 to TRBJ2-1; unclear D gene. Looked up from germline, CDR1 is MGHRA and CDR2 is YSYEKL. There are 12 residues in the CDR3. V dropped 4 bases and J dropped 6 bases, with 7 bases sitting between them. The CDR3 region is CASSREFNEQFF. DNA for the CDR3: TGCGCCAGCAGCCGAGAGTTCAATGAGCAGTTCTTC.

This clonotype has just a few counts. The V gene is TRBV6-4, the J gene TRBJ1-2; D uncertain. This CDR3 spans 15 amino acids. Trimming removed 4 bases at V and 0 bases at J, with 12 bases between. Germline V gene sequence: CDR1 MRHNA, CDR2 SNTAGT. CDR3 protein: CASSVAASTNYGYTF. The CDR3 DNA reads as TGTGCCAGCAGTGTAGCAGCCTCTACTAACTATGGCTACACCTTC.

The chain employs TRBV25-1 and TRBJ1-1; possibly TRBD1 for D (6 bases). CDR3 length equals 15 residues. V was shortened by 6 bases and J by 3 bases, with 17 bases between the two germline ends. The germline gives CDR1 MGHDK, CDR2 SYGVNS. The CDR3 bases are TGTGCCAGCAGCAGGAAGGGGGGATTAGACACTGAAGCTTTCTTT. This codes for CASSRKGGLDTEAFF.

This rearrangement joins TRBV24-1 to TRBJ2-1; TRBD2 matches 9 bases. The CDR3 length is 14 residues. V shed 6 bases and J 6 bases; nucleotides not matched to a gene: 5. Germline values: CDR1 KGHDR, CDR2 SFDVKD. The CDR3 sequence: CATSMGLAINEQFF. Here the CDR3 DNA reads TGTGCCACCAGTATGGGACTAGCCATCAATGAGCAGTTCTTC.

This clonotype was observed at least ten times. This chain links TRBV20-1 with TRBJ2-7; 8 bases match TRBD2. V was clipped by 3 bases and J by 4 bases; unmatched bases: 11. CDR1 and CDR2 from the germline V gene are DFQATT and SNEGSKA (reference sequence). There are 15 residues in the CDR3. The DNA of the CDR3 is TGCAGTGCTAGGGGTGTGCGCGGGAGGTCTTACGAGCAGTACTTC. Protein: CSARGVRGRSYEQYF.

The genes are TRBV7-3 and TRBJ2-1; the match to TRBD2 covers 7 bases. The germline CDR1 and CDR2 sequences are SGHTA and FQGTGA. The length of the CDR3 is 13 residues. Germline trimming cut 5 bases from V and 9 bases from J; bases unmatched to any gene: 7. The CDR3 DNA is TGTGCCAGCAGCCAAAATTTAGCGGGTGAGCAGTTCTTC. Translating gives CASSQNLAGEQFF.

This clonotype turned up a few times. The chain joins TRBV5-1 to TRBJ2-7, with D perhaps TRBD1 or TRBD2 (5 bases each). This CDR3 contains 13 residues. V was cut by 2 bases and J by 1 base, with 7 bases left in between. Germline V gene data show CDR1 as SGHRS and CDR2 as YFSETQ. The CDR3 here is CASSFGASYEQYF. CDR3 nucleotides: TGCGCCAGCAGCTTCGGGGCTTCCTACGAGCAGTACTTC.

The rearrangement links TRBV15 to TRBJ2-3; unclear D gene. The V and J ends lost 1 base and 4 bases respectively, with 15 bases between them. The germline CDR1 and CDR2 sequences are LNHNV and YYDKDF (reference sequence). This CDR3 spans 16 amino acids. The CDR3 coding sequence is TGTGCCACCAGCAGAGTTGAGTCAACCCCCCCAGATACGCAGTATTTT. Its protein product is CATSRVESTPPDTQYF.

V is TRBV5-1 and J is TRBJ2-7; D is undetermined. The CDR3 runs to 15 residues. Trimming took off 0 bases at V and 0 bases at J, with 10 bases between the two ends. Germline CDR1 is SGHRS and CDR2 is YFSETQ. CDR3 nucleotide sequence: TGCGCCAGCAGCTTGGCCCAAGTCACCTCCTACGAGCAGTACTTC. It encodes CASSLAQVTSYEQYF. The entire variable domain, with the rest obtained from reference TRBV5-1 and TRBJ2-7, is as follows: KAGVTQTPRYLIKTRGQQVTLSCSPISGHRSVSWYQQTPGQGLQFLFEYFSETQRNKGNFPGRFSGRQFSNSRSEMNVSTLELGDSALYLCASSLAQVTSYEQYFGPGTRLTVT.

The chain carries TRBV5-1 and TRBJ2-7; D possibly corresponds to TRBD1 (6 bases). The CDR3 runs to 13 residues. V shed 2 bases and J shed 5 bases, with 11 bases lying between them. Germline V gene data show CDR1 as SGHRS and CDR2 as YFSETQ. The CDR3 region has the DNA TGCGCCAGCAGCTTACAGGGTTTCGACGAGCAGTACTTC. Translated: CASSLQGFDEQYF. The full variable domain, with the rest looked up from reference TRBV5-1 and TRBJ2-7, is KAGVTQTPRYLIKTRGQQVTLSCSPISGHRSVSWYQQTPGQGLQFLFEYFSETQRNKGNFPGRFSGRQFSNSRSEMNVSTLELGDSALYLCASSLQGFDEQYFGPGTRLTVT.

The chain uses TRBV12-3 or TRBV12-4 and TRBJ2-7, with D perhaps TRBD1 (5 bases). This CDR3 spans 14 amino acids. V was shortened by 3 bases and J by 5 bases, with 14 bases between the two germline ends. CDR3 nucleotides: TGTGCCAGCAGTTTGGGGCAGGAAGTCGACGAGCAGTACTTC. Residues: CASSLGQEVDEQYF.

The V gene is TRBV5-8, the J gene TRBJ2-3; perhaps D is TRBD1 or TRBD2 (5 bases each). There are 13 residues in the CDR3. Trimming took off 4 bases at V and 5 bases at J, with 11 bases between the two ends. CDR1 and CDR2 (germline): SGHTS, YDEGEE. CDR3 amino acids: CASSQGTRDTQYF. The CDR3 coding sequence is TGTGCCAGCAGCCAAGGGACGAGAGATACGCAGTATTTT.

This chain joins TRBV28 and TRBJ2-1; TRBD2 agrees at 7 bases. Germline lookup yields CDR1 MDHEN and CDR2 SYDVKM. This CDR3 is built from 18 residues. With 5 bases clipped from V and 4 bases from J, the junction kept 17 bases outside the gene matches. CDR3 nucleotide sequence: TGTGCCAGCAGTCTTACCTGGGGGAGCGGGGACCCGTACAATGAGCAGTTCTTC. Translating gives CASSLTWGSGDPYNEQFF.